The TCR beta chain under discussion was sequenced for a study of blood T cell repertoires in COVID-19. Study-level background: The cDNA or gDNA used as material had been derived from T cells, B-cell-depleted T cells, or PBMCs.

As processed by the authors: Amplification from reference gene primers served as the basis for estimated nucleated cell counts. TCRdb's table, derived via immunoSEQ multiplex PCR, lists solely in-frame clones and lacks some. That table supplies the V and J calls and clone size; D and trimming were determined from the DNA. Of under 200,000 clones in the sample, over 80% were seen once. With V trimmed by 3 bases and J by 7 bases, 4 bases remained unmatched. In germline, CDR1 is DFQATT, CDR2 SNEGSKA (reference sequence). This CDR3 comprises 13 residues. Seattle enrolled patients during active infection and tracked them longitudinally.

Input material: peripheral blood. The rearrangement uses TRBV20-1 and TRBJ2-1, with TRBD2 matching over 9 bases. This clonotype was obtained from a woman aged 55-69 years with COVID-19, enrolled during active disease. The chain's CDR3 is CSASSGGTNEQFF. As DNA, the CDR3 is TGCAGTGCTAGTAGCGGGGGAACGAATGAGCAGTTCTTC.